The table lists the clone carrying this T cell receptor (beta chain) with a few counts. These data originate in a study of blood T cell repertoires in COVID-19. Here immunoSEQ multiplex PCR was the method, and the copy in TCRdb shows in-frame clones only, minus some. In the table there are 150,000 to 200,000 clones, roughly 87% of which are singletons. The V gene end was trimmed by 8 bases and the J gene end by 2 bases; junction bases not matched to a gene: 13. CDR3 length: 17 residues. CDR1 and CDR2 from the germline V gene are SNHLY and FYNNEI. This TCR derives from a human donor with acute COVID-19. The donor label of this sample is uncertain. The genes are TRBV2 and TRBJ2-5; TRBD2 matches at 11 bases. Sequencing input: PBMCs or T cells enriched from blood (not recorded which). CDR3 in amino acids: CASSRFLSGGEQETQYF. In DNA form, the CDR3 reads TGTGCCAGCTCCCGATTTCTTAGCGGGGGGGAGCAAGAGACCCAGTACTTC.